A single sample is the source of the 9 T cell receptor beta chains below, sequenced in a study of blood T cell repertoires in COVID-19. TCRdb's table, derived via immunoSEQ multiplex PCR, lists solely in-frame clones and lacks some. The sample holds tens of thousands of clones; just over 85% are singletons and the top ten take 11%. Sequences were obtained from peripheral blood. The receptors were sampled from a man in his 70s with active or convalescent COVID-19.

The chain joins TRBV9 to TRBJ1-1; D gene unclear. Trimming shortened V by 0 bases and J by 6 bases, and 12 bases separated the two germline ends. The CDR3 extends over 14 amino acids. The V gene's germline CDR1 is SGDLS and CDR2 YYNGEE. The CDR3: CASSVGSGYAEAFF. CDR3 sequence (DNA): TGTGCCAGCAGCGTAGGTTCGGGGTACGCTGAAGCTTTCTTT.

V is TRBV5-1 and J is TRBJ1-1, with D uncertain. Looked up from germline, CDR1 is SGHRS and CDR2 is YFSETQ. Trimming took 0 bases from V and 2 from J, leaving 11 bases between them. The CDR3 has 15 residues. In DNA, the CDR3 is TGCGCCAGCAGCTTGGCAGGCGGAGGAAACACTGAAGCTTTCTTT. Translating gives CASSLAGGGNTEAFF. The whole variable domain, filled in from reference TRBV5-1 and TRBJ1-1, reads KAGVTQTPRYLIKTRGQQVTLSCSPISGHRSVSWYQQTPGQGLQFLFEYFSETQRNKGNFPGRFSGRQFSNSRSEMNVSTLELGDSALYLCASSLAGGGNTEAFFGQGTRLTVV.

This chain links TRBV2 with TRBJ2-6, with a possible D match to TRBD1 (6 bases). V was cut by 8 bases and J by 3 bases, with 8 bases left in between. The CDR3 is made up of 13 amino acids. CDR1 is SNHLY, CDR2 FYNNEI, per germline. The CDR3 region has the DNA TGTGCCAGCTACAGGGTTGGGGCCAACGTCCTGACTTTC. Translation gives CASYRVGANVLTF. Filled out from reference TRBV2 and TRBJ2-6, the complete variable domain reads EPEVTQTPSHQVTQMGQEVILRCVPISNHLYFYWYRQILGQKVEFLVSFYNNEISEKSEIFDDQFSVERPDGSNFTLKIRSTKLEDSAMYFCASYRVGANVLTFGAGSRLTVL.

The J gene is TRBJ2-1, the V gene TRBV7-9, with 16 nucleotides matching TRBD2. Germline CDR1 and CDR2: SEHNR and FQNEAQ (reference sequence). This CDR3 comprises 17 residues. Germline trimming cut 5 bases from V and 8 bases from J; bases unmatched to any gene: 9. In DNA, the CDR3 is TGTGCCAGCAGCACCCTGGGACTAGCGGGAGGGCTCGATGAGCAGTTCTTC. Protein product: CASSTLGLAGGLDEQFF. The whole variable domain, remainder taken from reference TRBV7-9 and TRBJ2-1, is DTGVSQNPRHKITKRGQNVTFRCDPISEHNRLYWYRQTLGQGPEFLTYFQNEAQLEKSRLLSDRFSAERPKGSFSTLEIQRTEQGDSAMYLCASSTLGLAGGLDEQFFGPGTRLTVL.

The V call is TRBV7-9, the J call TRBJ2-1; 10 positions match TRBD2. The CDR3 totals 14 residues. V lost 3 bases, J lost 7 bases, and 3 bases stayed unmatched. CDR1 SEHNR and CDR2 FQNEAQ come from the germline V gene (reference sequence). The CDR3 loop reads CASSFTSGINEQFF. The CDR3 coding sequence is TGTGCCAGCAGCTTTACTAGCGGGATTAATGAGCAGTTCTTC.

This clone was detected only once. This rearrangement joins TRBV6-1 to TRBJ1-2; 10 nucleotides agree with TRBD1. From germline, CDR1 is MNHNS and CDR2 SASEGT. The CDR3 consists of 14 residues. J lost 7 bases, V lost 3 bases, and 5 bases had no gene match. CDR3 residues: CASSDRDRGPGYTF. The CDR3, as DNA: TGTGCCAGCAGTGACCGTGACAGGGGGCCTGGCTACACCTTC.

This rearrangement joins TRBV30 to TRBJ1-5; a weak D match, TRBD1 (6 bases). Germline values: CDR1 GTSNPN, CDR2 SVGIG (reference sequence). This CDR3 spans 11 amino acids. With 7 bases removed from V and 6 bases from J, the gap between germline ends came to 10 bases. The CDR3 bases are TGTGCCTTCCTAGGGGGTCAGCCCCAGCATTTT. It encodes CAFLGGQPQHF.

The DNA for the CDR3 is TGTGCCAGTACCGGACAGGGGTGGACTGAAGCTTTCTTT. It codes for CASTGQGWTEAFF. The chain combines TRBV19 with TRBJ1-1; TRBD1 matches 9 bases. The CDR3 is made up of 13 amino acids. V was clipped by 7 bases and J by 5 bases; unmatched bases: 5. CDR1 is LNHDA, CDR2 SQIVND, per germline (reference sequence).

The chain couples TRBV5-1 to TRBJ1-2; TRBD1 agrees at 9 bases. The V segment lost 4 bases and the J segment 3 bases; nucleotides outside the gene matches: 10. Germline loops: CDR1 SGHRS, CDR2 YFSETQ. This CDR3 comprises 16 residues. The CDR3 sequence is CASSPGTGSRDYGYTF. The CDR3 DNA reads as TGCGCCAGCAGCCCAGGGACAGGGTCGAGGGACTATGGCTACACCTTC. Full variable domain (outside the CDR3, taken from reference TRBV5-1 and TRBJ1-2): KAGVTQTPRYLIKTRGQQVTLSCSPISGHRSVSWYQQTPGQGLQFLFEYFSETQRNKGNFPGRFSGRQFSNSRSEMNVSTLELGDSALYLCASSPGTGSRDYGYTFGSGTRLTVV.